These 27 T cell receptor beta chains came from one sample sequenced in a study of blood T cell repertoires in COVID-19. Using immunoSEQ multiplex PCR, the repertoire was profiled, and TCRdb retains in-frame clones only, with some absent. The sample lists under 450,000 clones; around 88% were seen once. Sequencing was done on a sample of peripheral blood. The receptors were sampled from a woman aged 60-75 years with COVID-19, enrolled during active disease.

V and J are TRBV3-1 (or the pseudogene TRBV3-2) and TRBJ2-7; TRBD1 matches at 7 bases. This CDR3 has 17 amino acids. V lost 1 base, J lost 0 bases, and 9 bases stayed unmatched. Germline assignment: CDR1 LGHDT and CDR2 YNNKEL (reference sequence). The CDR3 DNA follows: TGTGCCAGCAGCCAAGGGCTCAGGGGGAAGAGCTCCTACGAGCAGTACTTC. The encoded protein is CASSQGLRGKSSYEQYF.

This chain connects TRBV3-1 (or the pseudogene TRBV3-2) to TRBJ1-6, with 7 positions matching TRBD1. Germline CDR1 reads LGHDT; CDR2 reads YNNKEL (reference sequence). V lost 0 bases and J lost 7; bases outside the gene matches: 9. The CDR3 totals 17 residues. The CDR3 sequence: CASSQEDRASWNSPLHF. In nucleotides, the CDR3 is TGTGCCAGCAGCCAAGAAGACAGGGCCTCTTGGAATTCACCCCTCCACTTT.

This chain uses TRBV18 with TRBJ1-2, with 8 bases identical to TRBD1. From germline, CDR1 is KGHSH and CDR2 LQKENI. V dropped 6 bases and J dropped 8; count of bases not matched to a gene: 14. The CDR3 covers 15 residues. The CDR3 DNA reads TGTGCCAGCTCTTACACCAGGGGGCAATCATCCGGCTACACCTTC. It yields the protein CASSYTRGQSSGYTF.

The chain couples TRBV6-5 to TRBJ1-2; 7 bases fit TRBD1. The CDR3 is made up of 12 amino acids. Germline-derived CDR1 and CDR2 are MNHEY and SVGAGI. Germline trimming cut 6 bases from V and 5 bases from J; bases unmatched to any gene: 3. This CDR3 is CASREGAYGYTF. The CDR3 DNA follows: TGTGCCAGCAGGGAGGGGGCATATGGCTACACCTTC.

The chain recombines TRBV5-4 with TRBJ1-1; 8 bases match TRBD1. Germline CDR1 is SGHNT and CDR2 is YYREEE (reference sequence). This CDR3 spans 16 amino acids. J lost 3 bases, V lost 0 bases, and 7 bases had no gene match. The CDR3 region is CASSLARQGLDTEAFF. The CDR3 DNA is TGTGCCAGCAGCTTGGCCCGACAGGGGCTGGACACTGAAGCTTTCTTT.

The chain recombines TRBV21-1 with TRBJ1-2; the table names TRBD1, a call not compared with the DNA. TRBV21-1 is marked as a pseudogene. The CDR3 consists of 15 residues. CDR3 region: CASSKGQGCNYGYTF. The CDR3 DNA reads as TGTGCCAGCAGCAAAGGACAGGGCTGCAACTATGGCTACACCTTC.

The chain is built from TRBV10-3 and TRBJ1-5; 8 nucleotides align to TRBD1. The J segment lost 6 bases and the V segment lost 9 bases, leaving 4 bases of the junction unmatched. The CDR3 sequence is 12 residues long. Germline loops: CDR1 ENHRY, CDR2 SYGVKD. This CDR3 is CAIGTGVQPQHF. CDR3 in DNA: TGTGCCATTGGGACAGGTGTTCAGCCCCAGCATTTT.

J is TRBJ1-2 and V is TRBV27; D gene ambiguous. In germline, CDR1 is MNHEY, CDR2 SMNVEV (reference sequence). This CDR3 has 13 amino acids. V was trimmed by 4 bases and J by 6 bases, leaving 12 bases between them. The CDR3 nucleotides are TGTGCCAGCAGTTCCTGGCCACCCGATGGCTACACCTTC. It is translated as CASSSWPPDGYTF.

This clone came up a few times. The V and J genes are TRBV7-9 and TRBJ2-3, with D uncertain. The V end was cut by 1 base, the J end by 0 bases, with 5 bases between. Germline lookup yields CDR1 SEHNR and CDR2 FQNEAQ (reference sequence). This CDR3 spans 14 amino acids. Here the CDR3 DNA reads TGTGCCAGCAGCTTAGATATGAGCACAGATACGCAGTATTTT. Amino acids: CASSLDMSTDTQYF.

V usage is TRBV14 and J usage is TRBJ2-7; 9 positions agree with TRBD1. The J segment lost 2 bases and the V segment lost 2 bases, leaving 10 bases of the junction unmatched. This CDR3 has 17 residues. The germline CDR1 and CDR2 sequences are SGHDN and FVKESK. The CDR3 loop is CASSQRTGGHRPYEQYF. The CDR3 DNA sequence: TGTGCCAGCAGCCAAAGAACAGGGGGCCACCGTCCCTACGAGCAGTACTTC.

This rearrangement joins TRBV6-2 or TRBV6-3 to TRBJ2-4; 9 positions agree with TRBD2. After removal of 2 bases from V and 6 bases from J, the junction contained 8 bases not matched to a gene. Per the germline V gene, CDR1 is MNHEY and CDR2 is SVGEGT. CDR3 length equals 16 residues. CDR3 protein: CASSYGGGGEGNIQYF. In DNA, the CDR3 is TGTGCCAGCAGTTACGGAGGCGGGGGGGAGGGAAACATTCAGTACTTC.

The chain uses TRBV6-2 or TRBV6-3 and TRBJ2-3, with 12 bases lining up with TRBD2. CDR3 length: 17 amino acids. Germline V gene sequence: CDR1 MNHEY, CDR2 SVGEGT. V was pared by 4 bases and J by 2 bases, with 7 bases of the junction left unmatched. The CDR3 spells CASSSRTSGDFTDTQYF. CDR3 DNA: TGTGCCAGCAGTTCTCGGACTAGCGGGGACTTCACAGATACGCAGTATTTT.

The rearrangement links TRBV19 to TRBJ1-5; 8 nucleotides match TRBD1. CDR1 is LNHDA, CDR2 SQIVND, per germline (reference sequence). J gave up 4 bases and V 7 bases, and 3 bases lay outside the gene matches. This CDR3 has 13 amino acids. In DNA form, the CDR3 reads TGTGCCAGTACAGGGGGCCAGAATCAGCCCCAGCATTTT. Amino acid sequence: CASTGGQNQPQHF.

The chain carries TRBV29-1 and TRBJ1-2, with D tentatively TRBD1 (6 bases). Germline V gene lookup returns CDR1 SQVTM and CDR2 ANQGSEA. CDR3 length equals 15 residues. The V end was cut by 4 bases, the J end by 4 bases, with 19 bases between. CDR3 nucleotides: TGCAGCGTTGGGGGGCAGGGATGGGCCGGCTATGGCTACACCTTC. Translating gives CSVGGQGWAGYGYTF.

This chain connects TRBV7-2 to TRBJ2-3, with 11 positions matching TRBD2. V was clipped by 3 bases and J by 2 bases; unmatched bases: 4. This CDR3 region has 16 residues. In germline, CDR1 is SGHTA, CDR2 FQGNSA. CDR3 sequence: CASSLTSGAVTDTQYF. CDR3 coding DNA: TGTGCCAGCAGCTTGACTAGCGGGGCCGTCACAGATACGCAGTATTTT. Drawing the rest from reference TRBV7-2 and TRBJ2-3, the complete variable domain is GAGVSQSPSNKVTEKGKDVELRCDPISGHTALYWYRQSLGQGLEFLIYFQGNSAPDKSGLPSDRFSAERTGGSVSTLTIQRTQQEDSAVYLCASSLTSGAVTDTQYFGPGTRLTVL.

This rearrangement joins TRBV12-3 or TRBV12-4 to TRBJ2-3; D remains unclear. Trimming pared 8 bases from V and 0 bases from J, leaving 3 bases between. The CDR3 is 11 amino acids. CDR3 DNA: TGTGCCAGCGCGAGCACAGATACGCAGTATTTT. Translating it yields CASASTDTQYF.

The chain couples TRBV30 to TRBJ2-1, with D hard to call. Germline assignment: CDR1 GTSNPN and CDR2 SVGIG (reference sequence). V lost 4 bases to trimming and J lost 2 bases, with 9 bases between them. The CDR3 covers 13 residues. The CDR3 DNA follows: TGTGCCTGGAATCTTGTTACCTACAATGAGCAGTTCTTC. Translation gives CAWNLVTYNEQFF. The entire variable domain, with the rest obtained from reference TRBV30 and TRBJ2-1, is as follows: SQTIHQWPATLVQPVGSPLSLECTVEGTSNPNLYWYRQAAGRGLQLLFYSVGIGQISSEVPQNLSASRPQDRQFILSSKKLLLSDSGFYLCAWNLVTYNEQFFGPGTRLTVL.

The chain is built from TRBV5-1 and TRBJ2-1, with no clear D. V lost 0 bases, J lost 9 bases, and 7 bases lay in between. This CDR3 comprises 12 residues. Germline CDR1 and CDR2: SGHRS and YFSETQ. The DNA for the CDR3 is TGCGCCAGCAGCTTGGGAGGTGGTGAGCAGTTCTTC. It is translated as CASSLGGGEQFF.

J is TRBJ2-1 and V is TRBV7-3, with 11 bases fitting TRBD2. The germline V gene has CDR1 SGHTA and CDR2 FQGTGA. The CDR3 loop spans 19 amino acids. The V segment lost 4 bases and the J segment 0 bases; nucleotides outside the gene matches: 11. Here the CDR3 reads CASSSVAGGALASYNEQFF. In nucleotides, the CDR3 is TGTGCCAGCAGCTCCGTAGCGGGGGGGGCTTTGGCCTCCTACAATGAGCAGTTCTTC. The full variable domain, with the rest looked up from reference TRBV7-3 and TRBJ2-1, is GAGVSQTPSNKVTEKGKYVELRCDPISGHTALYWYRQSLGQGPEFLIYFQGTGAADDSGLPNDRFFAVRPEGSVSTLKIQRTERGDSAVYLCASSSVAGGALASYNEQFFGPGTRLTVL.

The chain uses TRBV4-2 and TRBJ2-3; 12 bases agree with TRBD2. The length of the CDR3 is 17 residues. Germline assignment: CDR1 LGHNA and CDR2 YNFKEQ. Trimming at V came to 4 bases and at J to 4 bases, leaving 9 bases not matched to a gene. The CDR3 nucleotides read TGTGCCAGCAGCCGTGGGGCTAGCGGGGGGGCGGCAGATACGCAGTATTTT. Its translation is CASSRGASGGAADTQYF.

CDR3 sequence (DNA): TGTGCCAGCAGTTTATGGGGACTAGCAGGAACAGATACGCAGTATTTT. Amino acids: CASSLWGLAGTDTQYF. The chain recombines TRBV27 with TRBJ2-3; 9 nucleotides agree with TRBD2. J gave up 3 bases and V 1 base, and 5 bases lay outside the gene matches. This CDR3 region has 16 residues. Germline V gives CDR1 MNHEY, CDR2 SMNVEV (reference sequence).

This chain links TRBV5-4 with TRBJ2-7, with 10 bases that match TRBD2. Germline values: CDR1 SGHNT, CDR2 YYREEE (reference sequence). The CDR3 is 15 residues long. V shed 2 bases, J shed 5 bases, and the junction held 7 bases outside the gene matches. CDR3 sequence reads: CASSLFSGGTHEQYF. The CDR3 nucleotides are TGTGCCAGCAGCTTATTTAGCGGGGGGACCCACGAGCAGTACTTC. The full variable domain, rest sourced from reference TRBV5-4 and TRBJ2-7, is ETGVTQSPTHLIKTRGQQVTLRCSSQSGHNTVSWYQQALGQGPQFIFQYYREEENGRGNFPPRFSGLQFPNYSSELNVNALELDDSALYLCASSLFSGGTHEQYFGPGTRLTVT.

CDR3 in DNA: TGTGCCAGCAGCTTAGACGGGGGGGATGAGCAGTTCTTC. Amino acid sequence: CASSLDGGDEQFF. V usage is TRBV7-2 and J usage is TRBJ2-1, with 8 bases identical to TRBD2. CDR3 length: 13 residues. Looked up from germline, CDR1 is SGHTA and CDR2 is FQGNSA. V lost 1 base and J lost 8; bases outside the gene matches: 1.

This clone has a handful of counts. The chain recombines TRBV4-2 with TRBJ1-6; D gene ambiguous. Deletions cut 0 bases from V and 3 bases from J, with 6 bases between. The CDR3 consists of 15 residues. Per the germline V gene, CDR1 is LGHNA and CDR2 is YNFKEQ. The CDR3 reads CASSQEPVYNSPLHF. CDR3 bases: TGTGCCAGCAGCCAAGAGCCAGTCTATAATTCACCCCTCCACTTT.

This clone was found many times. J is TRBJ1-5 and V is TRBV4-1; possibly TRBD1 for D (6 bases). The CDR3 spans 17 residues. Germline V CDR1 and CDR2: MGHRA, YSYEKL. V dropped 5 bases and J dropped 0 bases, with 17 bases sitting between them. The CDR3 coding sequence is TGCGCCAGCAGCTCTACAGGGAGAGGGGATAGCAATCAGCCCCAGCATTTT. It specifies CASSSTGRGDSNQPQHF.

The genes are TRBV5-1 and TRBJ1-1; TRBD1 is a possible D gene (6 bases). Germline V gene data show CDR1 as SGHRS and CDR2 as YFSETQ. The CDR3 loop spans 14 amino acids. V lost 0 bases and J lost 3, with 9 bases in between. DNA for the CDR3: TGCGCCAGCAGCTTGGTCAGGGGATACACTGAAGCTTTCTTT. Its translation is CASSLVRGYTEAFF. Complete variable domain (other parts from reference TRBV5-1 and TRBJ1-1): KAGVTQTPRYLIKTRGQQVTLSCSPISGHRSVSWYQQTPGQGLQFLFEYFSETQRNKGNFPGRFSGRQFSNSRSEMNVSTLELGDSALYLCASSLVRGYTEAFFGQGTRLTVV.

Only one count was recorded for this clone. J is TRBJ2-7 and V is TRBV27; D is possibly TRBD1 (5 bases). The CDR3 spans 13 residues. Deletions cut 6 bases from V and 5 bases from J, with 14 bases between. Germline assignment: CDR1 MNHEY and CDR2 SMNVEV (reference sequence). The CDR3 sequence: CASSLSGFDEQYF. The CDR3 bases are TGTGCCAGCAGCCTCTCAGGGTTCGACGAGCAGTACTTC.